This T cell receptor beta chain was sequenced during a study of technical replicates of blood from a handful of donors. Only in-frame clones appear in the TCRdb table, and some are missing; sequencing was by immunoSEQ multiplex PCR. This sample has tens of thousands of clones, with roughly 94% found just once. Trimming cost V 1 base and J 10 bases; bases outside gene matches: 9. The CDR3 contains 14 residues. Germline V lookup: CDR1 SGHNT, CDR2 YYREEE (reference sequence). Sequencing input: T cells isolated from PBMCs. This sequence originates from a human donor in good health. V usage is TRBV5-4 and J usage is TRBJ2-5, with 8 bases aligning to TRBD2. The CDR3 here is CASSLRGGLKDQYF. For the CDR3, the DNA is TGTGCCAGCAGCTTGCGGGGGGGGTTGAAAGACCAGTACTTC.